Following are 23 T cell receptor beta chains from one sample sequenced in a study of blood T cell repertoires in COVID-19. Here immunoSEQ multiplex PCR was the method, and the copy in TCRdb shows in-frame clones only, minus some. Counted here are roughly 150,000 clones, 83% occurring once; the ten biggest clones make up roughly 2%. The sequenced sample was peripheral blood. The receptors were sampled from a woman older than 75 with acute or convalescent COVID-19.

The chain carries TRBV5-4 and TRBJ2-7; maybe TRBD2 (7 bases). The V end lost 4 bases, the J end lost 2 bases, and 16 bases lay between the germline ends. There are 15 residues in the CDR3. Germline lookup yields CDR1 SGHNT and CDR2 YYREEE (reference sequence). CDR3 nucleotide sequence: TGTGCCAGCAGCGGGGGGGCAGGGAGCGCCTACGAGCAGTACTTC. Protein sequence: CASSGGAGSAYEQYF.

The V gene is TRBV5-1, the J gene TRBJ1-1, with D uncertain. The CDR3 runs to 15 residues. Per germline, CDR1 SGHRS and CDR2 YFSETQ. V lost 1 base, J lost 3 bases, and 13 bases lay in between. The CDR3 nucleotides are TGCGCCAGCAGCTTGTTCCGAGGCTCGCACACTGAAGCTTTCTTT. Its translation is CASSLFRGSHTEAFF.

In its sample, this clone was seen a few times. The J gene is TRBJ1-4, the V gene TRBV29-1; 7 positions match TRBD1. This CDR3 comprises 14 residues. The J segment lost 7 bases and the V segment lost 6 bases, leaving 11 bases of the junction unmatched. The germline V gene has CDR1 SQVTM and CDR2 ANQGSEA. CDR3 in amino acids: CSVSATGPGEKLFF. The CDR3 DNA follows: TGCAGCGTGTCGGCGACAGGGCCGGGTGAAAAACTGTTTTTT.

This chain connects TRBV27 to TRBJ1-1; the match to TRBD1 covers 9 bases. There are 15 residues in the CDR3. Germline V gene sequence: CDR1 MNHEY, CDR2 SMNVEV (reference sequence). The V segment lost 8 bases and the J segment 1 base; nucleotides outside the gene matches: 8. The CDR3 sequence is CASVSTQGANTEAFF. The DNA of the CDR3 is TGTGCCAGCGTATCAACACAGGGGGCGAACACTGAAGCTTTCTTT.

The DNA of the CDR3 is TGTGCCTGGAGTCAATCTGACAGGGCTGGGAATCAGCCCCAGCATTTT. The encoded protein is CAWSQSDRAGNQPQHF. V usage is TRBV30 and J usage is TRBJ1-5, with TRBD1 matching over 7 bases. Trimming removed 2 bases from V and 4 bases from J; junction bases left unmatched: 11. CDR1 and CDR2 (germline): GTSNPN, SVGIG (reference sequence). The CDR3 is made up of 16 amino acids.

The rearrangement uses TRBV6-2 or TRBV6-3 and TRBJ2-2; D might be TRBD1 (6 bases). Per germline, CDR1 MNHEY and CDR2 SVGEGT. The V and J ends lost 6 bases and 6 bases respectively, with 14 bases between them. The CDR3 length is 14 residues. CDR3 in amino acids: CASSRDRWAGELFF. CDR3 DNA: TGTGCCAGCAGCCGCGACAGGTGGGCCGGGGAGCTGTTTTTT.

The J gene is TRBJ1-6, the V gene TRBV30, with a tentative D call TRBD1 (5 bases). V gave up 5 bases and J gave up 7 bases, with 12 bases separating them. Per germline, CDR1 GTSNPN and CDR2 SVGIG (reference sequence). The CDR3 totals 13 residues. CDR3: CAWLGPRNSPLHF. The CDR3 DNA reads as TGTGCCTGGTTGGGGCCCAGGAATTCACCCCTCCACTTT.

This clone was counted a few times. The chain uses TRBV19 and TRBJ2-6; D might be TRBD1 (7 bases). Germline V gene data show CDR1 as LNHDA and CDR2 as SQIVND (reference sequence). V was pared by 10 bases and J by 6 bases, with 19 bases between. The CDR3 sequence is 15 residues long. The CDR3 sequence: CATGQGGSLANVLTF. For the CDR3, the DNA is TGTGCCACGGGCCAGGGGGGATCGTTGGCCAACGTCCTGACTTTC.

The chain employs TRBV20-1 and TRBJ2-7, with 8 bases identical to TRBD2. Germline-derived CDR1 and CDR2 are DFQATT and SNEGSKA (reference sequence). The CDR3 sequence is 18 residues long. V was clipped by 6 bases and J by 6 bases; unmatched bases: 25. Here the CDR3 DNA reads TGCAGTGCCAGTCCACCTCGGAGCTCCAGCGGGGGACCTATCGAGCAGTACTTC. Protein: CSASPPRSSSGGPIEQYF.

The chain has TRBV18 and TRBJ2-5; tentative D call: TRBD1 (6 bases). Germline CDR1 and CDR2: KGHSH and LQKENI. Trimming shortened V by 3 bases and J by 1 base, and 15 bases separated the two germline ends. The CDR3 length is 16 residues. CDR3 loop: CASSPRFTGSQETQYF. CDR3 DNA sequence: TGTGCCAGCTCACCTAGATTCACAGGGAGCCAAGAGACCCAGTACTTC.

This CDR3 is CSVASASLGNEKLFF. DNA of the CDR3: TGCAGCGTTGCCAGCGCTTCCCTGGGTAATGAAAAACTGTTTTTT. The rearrangement joins TRBV29-1 to TRBJ1-4, with D unclear. Germline V lookup: CDR1 SQVTM, CDR2 ANQGSEA. The length of the CDR3 is 15 residues. Trimming removed 4 bases at V and 4 bases at J, with 16 bases between.

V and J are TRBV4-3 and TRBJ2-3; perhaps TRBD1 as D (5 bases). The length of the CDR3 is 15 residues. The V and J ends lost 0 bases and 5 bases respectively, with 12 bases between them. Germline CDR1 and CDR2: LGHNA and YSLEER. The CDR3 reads CASSQEGRAQDTQYF. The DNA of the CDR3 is TGCGCCAGCAGCCAAGAGGGCAGGGCCCAAGATACGCAGTATTTT.

CDR3 nucleotide sequence: TGTGCCAGCAGTTACTCTAGGGACAGCTACGAGCAGTACTTC. Translation: CASSYSRDSYEQYF. The rearrangement uses TRBV6-5 and TRBJ2-7, with 7 bases fitting TRBD1. From germline, CDR1 is MNHEY and CDR2 SVGAGI. The CDR3 extends over 14 amino acids. Trimming removed 0 bases from V and 3 bases from J; junction bases left unmatched: 2.

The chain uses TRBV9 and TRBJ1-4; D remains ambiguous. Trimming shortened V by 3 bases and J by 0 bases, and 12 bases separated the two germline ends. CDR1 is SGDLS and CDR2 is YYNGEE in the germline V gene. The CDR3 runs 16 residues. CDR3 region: CASSEADGATNEKLFF. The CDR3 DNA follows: TGTGCCAGCAGCGAAGCGGACGGGGCAACTAATGAAAAACTGTTTTTT.

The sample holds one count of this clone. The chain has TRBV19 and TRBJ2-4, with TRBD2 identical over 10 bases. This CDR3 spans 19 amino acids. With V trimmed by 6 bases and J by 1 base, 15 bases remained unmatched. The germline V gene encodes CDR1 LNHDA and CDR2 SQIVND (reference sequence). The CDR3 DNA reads TGTGCCAGTAGGCAATCTAGCGGGAGCTCGACCCTGGCCAAAAACATTCAGTACTTC. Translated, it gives CASRQSSGSSTLAKNIQYF.

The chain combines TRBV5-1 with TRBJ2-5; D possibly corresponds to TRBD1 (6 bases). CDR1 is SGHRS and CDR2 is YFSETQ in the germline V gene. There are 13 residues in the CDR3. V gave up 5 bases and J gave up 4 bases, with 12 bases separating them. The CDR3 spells CASSFDRIETQYF. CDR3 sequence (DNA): TGCGCCAGCAGTTTCGACAGGATAGAGACCCAGTACTTC. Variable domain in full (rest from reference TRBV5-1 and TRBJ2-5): KAGVTQTPRYLIKTRGQQVTLSCSPISGHRSVSWYQQTPGQGLQFLFEYFSETQRNKGNFPGRFSGRQFSNSRSEMNVSTLELGDSALYLCASSFDRIETQYFGPGTRLLVL.

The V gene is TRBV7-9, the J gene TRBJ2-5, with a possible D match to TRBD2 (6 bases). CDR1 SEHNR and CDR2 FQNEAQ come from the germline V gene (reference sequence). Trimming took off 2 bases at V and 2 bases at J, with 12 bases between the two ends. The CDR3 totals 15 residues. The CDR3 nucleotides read TGTGCCAGCAGCTTACCGGGGGTCCCGCAAGAGACCCAGTACTTC. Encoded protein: CASSLPGVPQETQYF.

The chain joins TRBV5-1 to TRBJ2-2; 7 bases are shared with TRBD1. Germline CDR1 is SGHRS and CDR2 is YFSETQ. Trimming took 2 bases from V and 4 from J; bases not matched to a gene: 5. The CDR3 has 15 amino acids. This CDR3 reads CASSFSAGGTGELFF. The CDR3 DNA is TGCGCCAGCAGCTTTTCGGCAGGGGGCACCGGGGAGCTGTTTTTT. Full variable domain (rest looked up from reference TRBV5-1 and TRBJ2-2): KAGVTQTPRYLIKTRGQQVTLSCSPISGHRSVSWYQQTPGQGLQFLFEYFSETQRNKGNFPGRFSGRQFSNSRSEMNVSTLELGDSALYLCASSFSAGGTGELFFGEGSRLTVL.

CDR3 protein: CASSPRTGQGEAGELFF. For the CDR3, the DNA is TGTGCCAGCTCACCAAGGACGGGACAGGGAGAAGCCGGGGAGCTGTTTTTT. This chain joins TRBV18 and TRBJ2-2; 9 bases line up with TRBD1. After removal of 2 bases from V and 6 bases from J, the junction contained 10 bases not matched to a gene. CDR3 length: 17 amino acids. Germline V gene lookup returns CDR1 KGHSH and CDR2 LQKENI.

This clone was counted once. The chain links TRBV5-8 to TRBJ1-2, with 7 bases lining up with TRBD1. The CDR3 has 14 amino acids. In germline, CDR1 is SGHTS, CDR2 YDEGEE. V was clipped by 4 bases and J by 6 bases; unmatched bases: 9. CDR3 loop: CASSRLLGTDGYTF. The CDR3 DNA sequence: TGTGCCAGCAGCCGACTACTAGGGACAGATGGCTACACCTTC.

The CDR3 spells CASSLARSSGRAGGEQYF. The CDR3 nucleotides are TGTGCCAGCAGCTTAGCGCGGTCTAGCGGGAGGGCCGGGGGCGAGCAGTACTTC. The rearrangement uses TRBV7-2 and TRBJ2-7; TRBD2 matches at 12 bases. Trimming cost V 0 bases and J 6 bases; bases outside gene matches: 12. CDR1 is SGHTA and CDR2 is FQGNSA in the germline V gene. This CDR3 is built from 18 residues.

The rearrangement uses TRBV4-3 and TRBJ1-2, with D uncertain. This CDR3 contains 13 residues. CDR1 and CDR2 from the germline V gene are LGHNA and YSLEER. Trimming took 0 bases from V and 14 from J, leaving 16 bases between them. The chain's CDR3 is CASSQDWTEAGTF. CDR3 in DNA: TGCGCCAGCAGCCAAGATTGGACGGAGGCGGGGACCTTC.

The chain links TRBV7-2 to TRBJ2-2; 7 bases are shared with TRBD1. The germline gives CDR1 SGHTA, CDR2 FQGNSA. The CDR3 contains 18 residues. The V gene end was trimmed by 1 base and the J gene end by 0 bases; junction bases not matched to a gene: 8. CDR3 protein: CASSLDYGQATNTGELFF. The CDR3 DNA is TGTGCCAGCAGCTTAGATTATGGACAGGCCACGAACACCGGGGAGCTGTTTTTT.